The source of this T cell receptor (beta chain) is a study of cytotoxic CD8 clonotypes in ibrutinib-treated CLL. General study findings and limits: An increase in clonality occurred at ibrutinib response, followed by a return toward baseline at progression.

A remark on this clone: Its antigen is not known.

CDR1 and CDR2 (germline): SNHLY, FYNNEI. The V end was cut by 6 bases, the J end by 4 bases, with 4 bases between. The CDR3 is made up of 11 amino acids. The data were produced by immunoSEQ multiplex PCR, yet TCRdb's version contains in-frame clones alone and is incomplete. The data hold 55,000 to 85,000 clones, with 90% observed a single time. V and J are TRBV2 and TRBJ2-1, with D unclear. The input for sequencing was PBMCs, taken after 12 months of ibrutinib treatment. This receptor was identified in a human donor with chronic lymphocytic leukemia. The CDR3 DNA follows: TGTGCCAGCAGCCCATACAATGAGCAGTTCTTC. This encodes CASSPYNEQFF.